A single sample is the source of the 22 T cell receptor beta chains below, sequenced in a study of T-cell reconstitution after alpha-beta-depleted transplantation in children. The TCRbeta library incorporated unique molecular identifiers. One entry per CDR3 protein results from TCRdb running MiXCR on the PCR reads. Here the sample spans roughly 670,000 distinct CDR3 sequences, around 13% being singletons. The sample consisted of PBMCs, taken before TCRalphabeta/CD19-depleted stem cell transplant. Receptor source: a girl aged 2 to 10 with congenital amegakaryocytic thrombocytopenia, due to receive a stem cell transplant.

V gene TRBV12-3 or TRBV12-4 combines with J gene TRBJ1-5, with unresolved D. CDR3 length equals 13 residues. V lost 0 bases to trimming and J lost 11 bases, with 11 bases between them. The CDR3 DNA is TGTGCCAGCAGTTTAGCTTTAGAGGTGGCCCAGCATTTT. Protein product: CASSLALEVAQHF.

The V and J genes are TRBV20-1 and TRBJ2-5, with 8 bases that match TRBD2. CDR3 length equals 14 residues. The germline V gene has CDR1 DFQATT and CDR2 SNEGSKA (reference sequence). V shed 4 bases, J shed 4 bases, and the junction held 8 bases outside the gene matches. CDR3 amino acids: CSANVAGMGETQYF. The CDR3 DNA reads as TGCAGTGCTAACGTAGCGGGAATGGGAGAGACCCAGTACTTC.

This clonotype was counted ten times or more. The J gene is TRBJ2-5, the V gene TRBV20-1; TRBD2 is a possible D gene (6 bases). Trimming cost V 3 bases and J 5 bases, with 13 bases left between them. Per the germline V gene, CDR1 is DFQATT and CDR2 is SNEGSKA (reference sequence). The CDR3 has 13 amino acids. Here the CDR3 DNA reads TGCAGTGCTAGGGGGACTCTGGGGGAGACCCAGTACTTC. The encoded protein is CSARGTLGETQYF.

This clonotype has ten or more counts. This sequence joins TRBV20-1 and TRBJ2-1; 7 bases line up with TRBD2. Per the germline V gene, CDR1 is DFQATT and CDR2 is SNEGSKA (reference sequence). The CDR3 has 17 amino acids. J lost 7 bases, V lost 2 bases, and 17 bases had no gene match. The CDR3 coding sequence is TGCAGTGCTAGACCCGTCCGACTAGCTGGGATTATTAATGAGCAGTTCTTC. Residues: CSARPVRLAGIINEQFF.

At least ten counts were recorded for this clonotype. The chain couples TRBV29-1 to TRBJ2-3, with D uncertain. V dropped 8 bases and J dropped 2 bases, with 17 bases sitting between them. In germline, CDR1 is SQVTM, CDR2 ANQGSEA. This CDR3 is 14 amino acids long. The CDR3 sequence is CSLRHYSYTDTQYF. The CDR3 nucleotides read TGCAGCCTACGGCACTATTCATACACAGATACGCAGTATTTT.

The rearrangement links TRBV5-5 to TRBJ2-7; weak D call: TRBD1 (7 bases). The V end lost 4 bases, the J end lost 4 bases, and 15 bases lay between the germline ends. Germline V gene lookup returns CDR1 SGHKS and CDR2 YYEKEE (reference sequence). The CDR3 is made up of 14 amino acids. The CDR3 coding sequence is TGTGCCAGCAGCGGCGGGACAGTGATATACGAGCAGTACTTC. As protein: CASSGGTVIYEQYF.

This clonotype turned up a few times. The chain employs TRBV28 and TRBJ2-1; TRBD2 matches at 9 bases. J was trimmed by 0 bases and V by 5 bases; bases with no gene match: 8. Germline CDR1 and CDR2: MDHEN and SYDVKM. This CDR3 is built from 17 residues. The CDR3 spells CASSGRLAVSSYNEQFF. In nucleotides, the CDR3 is TGTGCCAGCAGTGGGCGACTAGCGGTTAGCTCCTACAATGAGCAGTTCTTC.

This clonotype was counted only a few times. This chain uses TRBV29-1 with TRBJ2-1; D might be TRBD1 (5 bases). The CDR3 covers 13 residues. V shed 3 bases and J shed 0 bases, with 6 bases lying between them. Per germline, CDR1 SQVTM and CDR2 ANQGSEA. As DNA, the CDR3 is TGCAGCGTTGAGACAGCCTCCTACAATGAGCAGTTCTTC. It encodes CSVETASYNEQFF.

This clonotype was counted many times. The J gene is TRBJ2-3, the V gene TRBV20-1; D remains ambiguous. V lost 3 bases and J lost 5, with 12 bases in between. This CDR3 has 13 amino acids. CDR1 and CDR2 (germline): DFQATT, SNEGSKA (reference sequence). The CDR3 loop is CSASESVQDTQYF. As DNA, the CDR3 is TGCAGTGCTAGCGAGAGCGTTCAAGATACGCAGTATTTT.

This clonotype was recorded a few times. The gene calls are TRBV25-1 and TRBJ1-2; 7 nucleotides line up with TRBD1. CDR3 size: 15 residues. The junction had 9 bases not matched to a gene; V was cut back by 2 bases and J by 6 bases. Germline-derived CDR1 and CDR2 are MGHDK and SYGVNS. The CDR3 region is CASSETRTGGDGYTF. CDR3 DNA: TGTGCCAGCAGTGAAACCCGGACAGGAGGGGATGGCTACACCTTC.

The V and J genes are TRBV5-1 and TRBJ2-3; possibly TRBD1 for D (6 bases). CDR3 length: 15 residues. The V gene's germline CDR1 is SGHRS and CDR2 YFSETQ. Trimming took off 2 bases at V and 1 base at J, with 11 bases between the two ends. The CDR3 DNA follows: TGCGCCAGCAGCTTCACAGGGCTGGGCACAGATACGCAGTATTTT. This translates into CASSFTGLGTDTQYF. The variable domain in full, completed from reference TRBV5-1 and TRBJ2-3, reads KAGVTQTPRYLIKTRGQQVTLSCSPISGHRSVSWYQQTPGQGLQFLFEYFSETQRNKGNFPGRFSGRQFSNSRSEMNVSTLELGDSALYLCASSFTGLGTDTQYFGPGTRLTVL.

This chain links TRBV6-2 or TRBV6-3 with TRBJ2-7; 14 bases fit TRBD2. The CDR3 runs to 15 residues. V was clipped by 0 bases and J by 5 bases; unmatched bases: 0. The germline V gene encodes CDR1 MNHEY and CDR2 SVGEGT. The CDR3 loop reads CASSYSGLAGDEQYF. The CDR3 nucleotides read TGTGCCAGCAGTTACTCGGGACTAGCGGGAGACGAGCAGTACTTC.

This clonotype was detected many times. The chain combines TRBV29-1 with TRBJ2-1, with D maybe TRBD2 (5 bases). The CDR3 runs 13 residues. Trimming shortened V by 7 bases and J by 5 bases, and 15 bases separated the two germline ends. Germline assignment: CDR1 SQVTM and CDR2 ANQGSEA. The CDR3 region is CSAYSRGHNEQFF. The CDR3 coding sequence is TGCAGCGCCTACTCCCGGGGTCACAATGAGCAGTTCTTC.

This clonotype has just a few counts. The genes are TRBV20-1 and TRBJ2-7; possible D gene TRBD1, 5 bases. Trimming stripped 4 bases from V and 2 bases from J, with 6 bases between. Germline loops: CDR1 DFQATT, CDR2 SNEGSKA (reference sequence). This CDR3 comprises 11 residues. CDR3 region: CSATRAYEQYF. CDR3 DNA sequence: TGCAGTGCTACCAGGGCCTACGAGCAGTACTTC.

This clonotype occurred many times. The rearrangement uses TRBV4-1 and TRBJ2-7; possibly TRBD2 for D (6 bases). Germline V gene sequence: CDR1 MGHRA, CDR2 YSYEKL. This CDR3 has 15 residues. Trimming took 4 bases from V and 6 from J, leaving 19 bases between them. CDR3 sequence reads: CASSRALAFGSEQYF. The CDR3 region has the DNA TGCGCCAGCAGCCGGGCCCTAGCGTTTGGAAGCGAGCAGTACTTC.

This chain connects TRBV19 to TRBJ2-1; possibly TRBD2 for D (6 bases). Deletions cut 6 bases from V and 0 bases from J, with 12 bases between. This CDR3 spans 15 amino acids. CDR1 is LNHDA and CDR2 is SQIVND in the germline V gene (reference sequence). The CDR3 sequence: CASRRDSSSYNEQFF. CDR3 nucleotide sequence: TGTGCCAGTAGGAGGGACTCCAGCTCCTACAATGAGCAGTTCTTC.

Ten or more counts support this clonotype. The V call is TRBV7-9, the J call TRBJ2-3; D gene ambiguous. The CDR3 is made up of 17 amino acids. V dropped 6 bases and J dropped 2 bases, with 21 bases sitting between them. Germline assignment: CDR1 SEHNR and CDR2 FQNEAQ (reference sequence). Here the CDR3 reads CASRPAAKGPYTDTQYF. The CDR3 DNA reads TGTGCCAGCAGACCGGCAGCTAAAGGGCCTTACACAGATACGCAGTATTTT.

This clonotype came up a few times. The chain links TRBV25-1 to TRBJ2-7, with 7 bases aligning to TRBD2. Unmatched junction bases numbered 4, after V lost 8 bases and J lost 6 bases. There are 11 residues in the CDR3. CDR1 and CDR2 from the germline V gene are MGHDK and SYGVNS. The CDR3 region has the DNA TGTGCCAGCCGGGGGGTCGGCGAGCAGTACTTC. Protein: CASRGVGEQYF.

This clonotype appeared many times. The V and J genes are TRBV20-1 and TRBJ2-1; D not certain. Trimming took off 4 bases at V and 0 bases at J, with 10 bases between the two ends. From germline, CDR1 is DFQATT and CDR2 SNEGSKA (reference sequence). The CDR3 loop spans 14 amino acids. The chain's CDR3 is CSAKLASSYNEQFF. DNA of the CDR3: TGCAGTGCTAAGTTAGCTAGCTCCTACAATGAGCAGTTCTTC.

The chain joins TRBV14 to TRBJ1-2; D call uncertain. The CDR3 is 15 amino acids. The V end was cut by 1 base, the J end by 2 bases, with 11 bases between. Germline values: CDR1 SGHDN, CDR2 FVKESK. CDR3 bases: TGTGCCAGCAGCCAAGTTGACGGCTCCAACTATGGCTACACCTTC. Translating gives CASSQVDGSNYGYTF. The full variable domain, its missing parts supplied by reference TRBV14 and TRBJ1-2, is EAGVTQFPSHSVIEKGQTVTLRCDPISGHDNLYWYRRVMGKEIKFLLHFVKESKQDESGMPNNRFLAERTGGTYSTLKVQPAELEDSGVYFCASSQVDGSNYGYTFGSGTRLTVV.

The chain links TRBV28 to TRBJ2-1, with a weak D call TRBD1 (5 bases). The germline gives CDR1 MDHEN, CDR2 SYDVKM. The V gene lost 4 bases and the J gene lost 12 bases, with 22 bases spanning the gap. The CDR3 covers 15 residues. The CDR3 reads CASSSTATSFGVQFF. CDR3 coding DNA: TGTGCCAGCAGTTCGACAGCTACATCCTTCGGTGTGCAGTTCTTC.

In this sample, this clonotype turned up a few times. The chain couples TRBV5-1 to TRBJ2-1, with TRBD2 matching over 10 bases. Looked up from germline, CDR1 is SGHRS and CDR2 is YFSETQ. The length of the CDR3 is 16 residues. V lost 3 bases and J lost 5; bases outside the gene matches: 8. The CDR3 region is CASSSHGGTSDNEQFF. In DNA form, the CDR3 reads TGCGCCAGCAGCTCTCATGGGGGGACTAGCGACAATGAGCAGTTCTTC. The full variable domain, with the rest looked up from reference TRBV5-1 and TRBJ2-1, is KAGVTQTPRYLIKTRGQQVTLSCSPISGHRSVSWYQQTPGQGLQFLFEYFSETQRNKGNFPGRFSGRQFSNSRSEMNVSTLELGDSALYLCASSSHGGTSDNEQFFGPGTRLTVL.